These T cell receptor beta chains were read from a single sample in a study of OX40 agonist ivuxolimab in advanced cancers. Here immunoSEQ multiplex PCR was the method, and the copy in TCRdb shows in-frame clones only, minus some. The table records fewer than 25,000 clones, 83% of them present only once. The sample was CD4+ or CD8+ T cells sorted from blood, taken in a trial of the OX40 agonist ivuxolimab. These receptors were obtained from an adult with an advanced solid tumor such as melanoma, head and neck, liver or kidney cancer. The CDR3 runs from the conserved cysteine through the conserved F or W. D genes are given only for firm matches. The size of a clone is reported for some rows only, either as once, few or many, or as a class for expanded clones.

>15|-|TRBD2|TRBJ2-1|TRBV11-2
CASSLVAGAYNEQFF
TGTGCCAGCAGCTTAGTAGCGGGGGCTTACAATGAGCAGTTCTTC
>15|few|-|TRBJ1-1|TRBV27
CASLPRSLLNTEAFF
TGTGCCAGCTTGCCGAGATCGCTACTGAACACTGAAGCTTTCTTT
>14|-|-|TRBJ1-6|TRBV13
CASAYGPANSPLHF
TGTGCCAGCGCTTATGGCCCCGCGAATTCACCCCTCCACTTT
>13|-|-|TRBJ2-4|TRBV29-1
CSVSQITKNIQYF
TGCAGCGTTTCACAGATCACCAAAAACATTCAGTACTTC
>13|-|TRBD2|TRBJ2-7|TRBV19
CASSGGGVYEQYF
TGTGCCAGTAGCGGGGGGGGTGTCTACGAGCAGTACTTC
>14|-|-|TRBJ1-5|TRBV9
CASSLTGHNQPQHF
TGTGCCAGCAGCCTGACAGGCCACAATCAGCCCCAGCATTTT
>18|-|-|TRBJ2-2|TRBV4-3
CASSRFPLSTENTGELFF
TGCGCCAGCAGCCGCTTTCCTCTTTCGACAGAGAACACCGGGGAGCTGTTTTTT
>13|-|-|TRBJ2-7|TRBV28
CASTRTVRHEQYF
TGTGCCAGCACTCGGACTGTAAGGCACGAGCAGTACTTC
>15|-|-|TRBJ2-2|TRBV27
CASSPRWGDTGELFF
TGTGCCAGCAGTCCCCGCTGGGGAGACACCGGGGAGCTGTTTTTT
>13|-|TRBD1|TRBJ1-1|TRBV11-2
CASSLETGTEAFF
TGTGCCAGCAGCTTAGAGACAGGGACCGAAGCTTTCTTT
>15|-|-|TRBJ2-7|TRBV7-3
CASSLNSGESYEQYF
TGTGCCAGCAGCTTAAATTCAGGGGAGAGCTACGAGCAGTACTTC
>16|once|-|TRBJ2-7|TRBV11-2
CASSLGPGGQIYEQYF
TGTGCCAGCAGCTTAGGTCCGGGGGGCCAAATCTACGAGCAGTACTTC
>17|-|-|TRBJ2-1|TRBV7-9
CASSFLLGGGMKDEQFF
TGTGCCAGCAGCTTTCTACTTGGAGGGGGAATGAAGGATGAGCAGTTCTTC
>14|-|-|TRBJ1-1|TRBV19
CASSIRNGGTEAFF
TGTGCCAGTAGTATACGAAACGGGGGCACTGAAGCTTTCTTT
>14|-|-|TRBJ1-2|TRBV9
CASSVGGGNYGYTF
TGTGCCAGCAGCGTTGGAGGGGGAAACTATGGCTACACCTTC
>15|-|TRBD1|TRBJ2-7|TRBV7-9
CASSPRTGPTYEQYF
TGTGCCAGCAGTCCTCGGACAGGGCCGACCTACGAGCAGTACTTC
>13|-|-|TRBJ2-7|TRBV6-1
CASLAWEELEQYF
TGTGCCAGCCTGGCATGGGAAGAGCTCGAGCAGTACTTC
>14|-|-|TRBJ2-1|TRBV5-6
CASSLMDSYNEQFF
TGTGCCAGCAGCTTGATGGACTCCTACAATGAGCAGTTCTTC
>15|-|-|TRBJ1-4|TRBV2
CASILPGGDNEKLFF
TGTGCCAGCATACTCCCCGGGGGGGATAATGAAAAACTGTTTTTT
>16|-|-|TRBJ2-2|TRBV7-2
CASSLAGGMDTGELFF
TGTGCCAGCAGCTTAGCGGGGGGAATGGACACCGGGGAGCTGTTTTTT
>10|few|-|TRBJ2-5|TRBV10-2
CASSEGRQYF
TGCGCCAGCAGTGAGGGAAGACAGTACTTC
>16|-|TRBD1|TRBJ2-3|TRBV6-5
CASSSRSETGADTQYF
TGTGCCAGCAGTTCTCGAAGTGAGACAGGGGCAGATACGCAGTATTTT
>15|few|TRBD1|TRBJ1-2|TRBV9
CASSGTDRGNYGYTF
TGTGCCAGCAGCGGGACGGACAGGGGTAACTATGGCTACACCTTC
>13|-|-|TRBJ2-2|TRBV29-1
CSVEDSGTGELFF
TGCAGCGTTGAAGATAGCGGTACCGGGGAGCTGTTTTTT
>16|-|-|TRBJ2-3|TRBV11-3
CASSKGYGGAKDTQYF
TGTGCCAGCAGCAAAGGATATGGGGGGGCTAAAGATACGCAGTATTTT
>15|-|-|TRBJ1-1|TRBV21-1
CASSKKKQANTEAFF
TGTGCCAGCAGCAAAAAAAAACAGGCTAACACTGAAGCTTTCTTT
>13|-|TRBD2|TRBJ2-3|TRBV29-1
CSTAGVGTDTQYF
TGCAGCACTGCGGGAGTTGGGACAGATACGCAGTATTTT
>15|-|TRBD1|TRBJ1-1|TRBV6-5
CASSGWTGTDTEAFF
TGTGCCAGCAGTGGATGGACAGGAACGGACACTGAAGCTTTCTTT
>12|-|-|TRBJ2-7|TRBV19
CASISHGGEQYF
TGTGCCAGTATCTCCCATGGGGGCGAGCAGTACTTC
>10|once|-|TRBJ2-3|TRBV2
CASYLNTQYF
TGTGCCAGCTACTTGAATACGCAGTATTTT
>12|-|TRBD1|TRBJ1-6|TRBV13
CASRTGNSPLHF
TGTGCCAGCAGGACAGGGAATTCACCCCTCCACTTT
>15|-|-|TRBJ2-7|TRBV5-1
CASSLRNSGPLEQYF
TGCGCCAGCAGCTTAAGGAACAGTGGGCCCCTCGAGCAGTACTTC
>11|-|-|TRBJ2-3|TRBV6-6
CASSYHPTQYF
TGTGCCAGCAGTTACCACCCTACGCAGTATTTT
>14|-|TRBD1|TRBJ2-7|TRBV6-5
CASRSQGASYEQYF
TGTGCCAGCAGATCCCAGGGGGCTTCCTACGAGCAGTACTTC
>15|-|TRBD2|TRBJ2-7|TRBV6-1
CASSVSGGEGYEQYF
TGTGCCAGCAGTGTTAGCGGGGGGGAAGGGTACGAGCAGTACTTC
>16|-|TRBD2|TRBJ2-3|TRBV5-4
CASSTSGGTSTDTQYF
TGTGCCAGCAGCACTAGCGGGGGAACTAGCACAGATACGCAGTATTTT
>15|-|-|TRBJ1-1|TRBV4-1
CASSQEGAFGTEAFF
TGCGCCAGCAGCCAAGAGGGGGCTTTCGGCACTGAAGCTTTCTTT
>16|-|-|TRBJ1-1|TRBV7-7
CASSLAIRALWTEAFF
TGTGCTAGCAGCTTGGCGATCAGGGCCCTTTGGACTGAAGCTTTCTTT
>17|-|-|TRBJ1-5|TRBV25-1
CASSERRDLLDNQPQHF
TGTGCCAGCAGTGAACGCCGGGACCTTCTCGACAATCAGCCCCAGCATTTT
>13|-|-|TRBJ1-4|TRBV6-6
CASSYYGGEKLFF
TGTGCCAGCAGTTATTACGGAGGGGAAAAACTGTTTTTT
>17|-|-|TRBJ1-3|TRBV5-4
CASSLVVGGASGNTIYF
TGTGCCAGCAGCTTGGTGGTCGGGGGCGCGAGTGGAAACACCATATATTTT
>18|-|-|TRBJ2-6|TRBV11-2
CASSLDISGGAPANVLTF
TGTGCCAGCAGCTTGGACATCTCTGGGGGGGCTCCCGCCAACGTCCTGACTTTC
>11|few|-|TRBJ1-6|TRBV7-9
CASIEDQPLHF
TGTGCCAGCATAGAGGACCAGCCCCTCCACTTT
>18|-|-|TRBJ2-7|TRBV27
CASSLSAPLGAPSMEQYF
TGTGCCAGCAGTTTATCGGCCCCCTTGGGGGCGCCTAGTATGGAGCAGTACTTC
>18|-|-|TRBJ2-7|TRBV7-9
CASSLSVHGPEPSYEQYF
TGTGCCAGCAGCCTCTCGGTCCACGGACCCGAGCCTTCCTACGAGCAGTACTTC